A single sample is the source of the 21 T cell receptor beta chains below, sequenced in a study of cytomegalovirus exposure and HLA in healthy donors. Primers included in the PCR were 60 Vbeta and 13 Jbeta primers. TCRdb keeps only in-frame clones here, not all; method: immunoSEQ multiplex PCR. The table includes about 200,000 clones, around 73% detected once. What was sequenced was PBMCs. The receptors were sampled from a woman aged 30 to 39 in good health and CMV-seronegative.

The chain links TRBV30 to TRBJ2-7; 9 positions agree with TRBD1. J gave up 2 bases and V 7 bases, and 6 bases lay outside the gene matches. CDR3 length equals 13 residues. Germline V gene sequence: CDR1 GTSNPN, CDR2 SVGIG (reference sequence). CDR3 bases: TGTGCCTCGTGGGACAGGGCGACCTACGAGCAGTACTTC. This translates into CASWDRATYEQYF.

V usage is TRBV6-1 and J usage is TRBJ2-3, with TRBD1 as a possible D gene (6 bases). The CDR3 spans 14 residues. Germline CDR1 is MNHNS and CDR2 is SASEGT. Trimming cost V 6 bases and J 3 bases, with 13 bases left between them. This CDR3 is CASRWGLETDTQYF. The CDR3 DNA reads TGTGCCAGCAGATGGGGGCTAGAGACAGATACGCAGTATTTT.

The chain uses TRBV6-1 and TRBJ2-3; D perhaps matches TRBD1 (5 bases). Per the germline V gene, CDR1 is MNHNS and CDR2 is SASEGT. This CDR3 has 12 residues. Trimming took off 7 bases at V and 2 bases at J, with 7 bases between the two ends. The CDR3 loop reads CASNRHTDTQYF. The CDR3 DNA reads TGTGCCAGCAACAGGCACACAGATACGCAGTATTTT.

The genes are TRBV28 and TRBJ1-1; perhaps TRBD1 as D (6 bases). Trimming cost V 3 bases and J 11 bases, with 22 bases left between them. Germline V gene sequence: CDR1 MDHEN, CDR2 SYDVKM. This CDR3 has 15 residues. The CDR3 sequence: CASSLGTIWTVGAFF. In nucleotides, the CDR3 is TGTGCCAGCAGTTTGGGAACTATTTGGACAGTTGGTGCTTTCTTT.

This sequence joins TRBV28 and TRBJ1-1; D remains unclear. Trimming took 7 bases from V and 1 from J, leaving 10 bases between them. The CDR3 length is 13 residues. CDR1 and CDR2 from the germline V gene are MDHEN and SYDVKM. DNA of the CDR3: TGTGCCAGCATATATACCAGGAACACTGAAGCTTTCTTT. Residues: CASIYTRNTEAFF.

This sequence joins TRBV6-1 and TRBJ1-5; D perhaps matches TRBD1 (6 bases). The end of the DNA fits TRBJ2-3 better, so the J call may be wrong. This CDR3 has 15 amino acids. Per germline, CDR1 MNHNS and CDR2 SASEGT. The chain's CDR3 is CASSEGTVRMQPQYF. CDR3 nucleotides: TGTGCCAGCAGTGAAGGGACAGTACGGATGCAGCCCCAGTATTTT.

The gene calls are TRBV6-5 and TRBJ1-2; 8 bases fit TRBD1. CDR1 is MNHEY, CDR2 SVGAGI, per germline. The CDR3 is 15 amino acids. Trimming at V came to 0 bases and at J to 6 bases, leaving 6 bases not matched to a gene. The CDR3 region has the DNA TGTGCCAGCAGTTACTCGACAGGGGTGGTAAATGGCTACACCTTC. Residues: CASSYSTGVVNGYTF.

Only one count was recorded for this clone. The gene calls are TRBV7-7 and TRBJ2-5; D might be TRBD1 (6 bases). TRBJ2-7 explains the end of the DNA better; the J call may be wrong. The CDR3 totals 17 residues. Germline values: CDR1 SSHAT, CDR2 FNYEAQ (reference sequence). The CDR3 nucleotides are TGTGCCAGCAGCCCAGGGCAGGGGCGCTTATCGTGGTACGAGCAGTACTTC. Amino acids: CASSPGQGRLSWYEQYF.

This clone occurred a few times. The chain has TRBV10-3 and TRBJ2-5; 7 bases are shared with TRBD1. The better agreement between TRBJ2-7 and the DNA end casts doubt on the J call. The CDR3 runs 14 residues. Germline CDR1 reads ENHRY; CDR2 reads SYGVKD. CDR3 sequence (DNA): TGTGCCATCAGTTCCCGGGACAGACCCTACGAGCAGTACTTC. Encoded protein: CAISSRDRPYEQYF.

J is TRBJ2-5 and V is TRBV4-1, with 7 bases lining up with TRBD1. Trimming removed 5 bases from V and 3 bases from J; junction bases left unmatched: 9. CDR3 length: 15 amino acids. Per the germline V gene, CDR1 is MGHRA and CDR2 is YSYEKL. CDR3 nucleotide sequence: TGCGCCAGCAGCTTCATGACAGGGACAAAAGAGACCCAGTACTTC. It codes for CASSFMTGTKETQYF.

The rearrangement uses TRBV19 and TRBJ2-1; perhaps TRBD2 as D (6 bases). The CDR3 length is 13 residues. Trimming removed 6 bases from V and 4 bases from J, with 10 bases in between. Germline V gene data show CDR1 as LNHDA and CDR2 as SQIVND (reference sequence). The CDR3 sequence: CASRNSGYNEQFF. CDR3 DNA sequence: TGTGCCAGTAGAAATAGCGGTTACAATGAGCAGTTCTTC.

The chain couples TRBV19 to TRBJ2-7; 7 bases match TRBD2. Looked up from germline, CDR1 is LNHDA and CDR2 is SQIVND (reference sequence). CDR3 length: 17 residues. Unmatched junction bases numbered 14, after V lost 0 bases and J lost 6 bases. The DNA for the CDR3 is TGTGCCAGTAGTATAGATCGGCGGTCAGGGAGGGCACGCGAGCAGTACTTC. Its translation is CASSIDRRSGRAREQYF.

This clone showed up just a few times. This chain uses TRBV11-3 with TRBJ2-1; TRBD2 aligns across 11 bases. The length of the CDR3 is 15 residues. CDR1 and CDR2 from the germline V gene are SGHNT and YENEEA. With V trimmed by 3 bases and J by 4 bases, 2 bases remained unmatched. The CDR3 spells CASSFRTSGYNEQFF. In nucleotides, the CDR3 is TGTGCCAGCAGCTTCCGGACTAGCGGGTACAATGAGCAGTTCTTC.

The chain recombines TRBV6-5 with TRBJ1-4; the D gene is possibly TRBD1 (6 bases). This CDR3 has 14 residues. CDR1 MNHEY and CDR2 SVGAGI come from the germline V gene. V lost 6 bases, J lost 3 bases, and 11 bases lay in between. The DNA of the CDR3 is TGTGCCAGCAGAACAGGGCCAGCTAATGAAAAACTGTTTTTT. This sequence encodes CASRTGPANEKLFF.

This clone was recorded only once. Here the CDR3 reads CASSPLGLAGYNEQFF. Here the CDR3 DNA reads TGTGCCAGCTCACCACTAGGACTAGCAGGATACAATGAGCAGTTCTTC. This chain joins TRBV18 and TRBJ2-1; 8 bases are shared with TRBD2. The germline CDR1 and CDR2 sequences are KGHSH and LQKENI. The V and J ends lost 1 base and 4 bases, in that order; junction bases with no gene match: 6. The CDR3 has 16 amino acids.

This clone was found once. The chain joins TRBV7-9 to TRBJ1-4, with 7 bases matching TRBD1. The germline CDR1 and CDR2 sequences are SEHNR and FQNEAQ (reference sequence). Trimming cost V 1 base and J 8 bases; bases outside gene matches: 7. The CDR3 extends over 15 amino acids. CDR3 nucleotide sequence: TGTGCCAGCAGCTTAGGGAGACAGGGAGGCGAAAAACTGTTTTTT. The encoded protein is CASSLGRQGGEKLFF. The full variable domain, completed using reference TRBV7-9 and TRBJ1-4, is DTGVSQNPRHKITKRGQNVTFRCDPISEHNRLYWYRQTLGQGPEFLTYFQNEAQLEKSRLLSDRFSAERPKGSFSTLEIQRTEQGDSAMYLCASSLGRQGGEKLFFGSGTQLSVL.

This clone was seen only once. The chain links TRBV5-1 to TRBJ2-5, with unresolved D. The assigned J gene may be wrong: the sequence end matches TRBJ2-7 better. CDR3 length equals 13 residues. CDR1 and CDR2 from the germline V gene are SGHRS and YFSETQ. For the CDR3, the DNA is TGCGCCAGCAGCTTGAGTATAACGTACGAGCAGTACTTC. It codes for CASSLSITYEQYF.

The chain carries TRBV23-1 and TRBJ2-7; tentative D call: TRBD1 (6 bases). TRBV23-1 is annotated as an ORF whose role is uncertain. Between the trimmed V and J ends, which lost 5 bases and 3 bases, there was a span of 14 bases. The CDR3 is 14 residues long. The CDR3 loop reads CASSGGSSGYEQYF. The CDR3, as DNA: TGCGCCAGCAGTGGGGGCTCGTCTGGCTACGAGCAGTACTTC.

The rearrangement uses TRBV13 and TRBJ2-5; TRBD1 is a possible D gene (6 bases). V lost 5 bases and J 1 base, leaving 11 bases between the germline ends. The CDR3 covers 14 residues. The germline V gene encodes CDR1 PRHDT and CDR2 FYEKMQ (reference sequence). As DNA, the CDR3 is TGTGCCAGCAGCAAGGGACACCTCCAAGAGACCCAGTACTTC. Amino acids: CASSKGHLQETQYF.

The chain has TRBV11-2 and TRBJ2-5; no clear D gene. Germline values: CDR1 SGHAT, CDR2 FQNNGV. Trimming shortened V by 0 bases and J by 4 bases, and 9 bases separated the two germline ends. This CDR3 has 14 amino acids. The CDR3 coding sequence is TGTGCCAGCAGCTTAGATCTAACCGGAGAGACCCAGTACTTC. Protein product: CASSLDLTGETQYF.

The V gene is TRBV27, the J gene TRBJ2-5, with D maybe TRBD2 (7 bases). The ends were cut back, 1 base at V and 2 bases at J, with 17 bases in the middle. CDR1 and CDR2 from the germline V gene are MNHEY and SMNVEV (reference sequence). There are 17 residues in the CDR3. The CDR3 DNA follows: TGTGCCAGCAGTTTATGGGGAACGGGGGGCTATCAAGAGACCCAGTACTTC. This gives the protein CASSLWGTGGYQETQYF.